Shown below are 7 T cell receptor beta chains from a single sample sequenced in a study of cytomegalovirus exposure and HLA in healthy donors. Primers: 60 Vbeta forward and 13 Jbeta reverse. Profiling relied on immunoSEQ multiplex PCR, and the TCRdb table lists in-frame clones only, not all of them. The sample has roughly 120,000 clones, 15% seen once. Sequencing was carried out using PBMCs. These receptors were obtained from a woman younger than 30 in good health and CMV-seronegative.

This clone was seen more than once but under ten times. J is TRBJ1-5 and V is TRBV6-1; 8 bases fit TRBD1. The CDR3 extends over 16 amino acids. Germline lookup yields CDR1 MNHNS and CDR2 SASEGT. V lost 1 base to trimming and J lost 2 bases; unmatched junction nucleotides: 4. CDR3 sequence reads: CASSEEEGQGNQPQHF. Here the CDR3 DNA reads TGTGCCAGCAGTGAAGAGGAGGGACAGGGCAATCAGCCCCAGCATTTT.

The CDR3 loop is CAWSGGQGFNEQFF. CDR3 DNA sequence: TGTGCCTGGTCCGGAGGACAGGGATTCAATGAGCAGTTCTTC. The V and J genes are TRBV30 and TRBJ2-1; 8 bases agree with TRBD1. Trimming took 5 bases from V and 6 from J; bases not matched to a gene: 9. CDR1 GTSNPN and CDR2 SVGIG come from the germline V gene (reference sequence). CDR3 length equals 14 residues.

This clone was observed a few times. The rearrangement links TRBV7-2 to TRBJ2-3, with D maybe TRBD2 (5 bases). This CDR3 is built from 15 residues. Germline V gene lookup returns CDR1 SGHTA and CDR2 FQGNSA. The V end was cut by 0 bases, the J end by 3 bases, with 10 bases between. The CDR3 spells CASSLATRSTDTQYF. The CDR3 DNA follows: TGTGCCAGCAGCTTAGCTACTAGGAGTACAGATACGCAGTATTTT.

This clone has a handful of counts. The V gene is TRBV6-1, the J gene TRBJ1-2; 8 bases map to TRBD1. The junction had 6 bases not matched to a gene; V was cut back by 3 bases and J by 12 bases. The germline V gene has CDR1 MNHNS and CDR2 SASEGT. This CDR3 is built from 12 residues. This chain's CDR3 is CASSEDREVNTF. In DNA, the CDR3 is TGTGCCAGCAGTGAGGACAGGGAAGTTAACACCTTC.

V gene TRBV27 combines with J gene TRBJ1-2, with TRBD1 matching over 8 bases. In germline, CDR1 is MNHEY, CDR2 SMNVEV (reference sequence). CDR3 size: 15 residues. Germline trimming cut 6 bases from V and 1 base from J; bases unmatched to any gene: 7. CDR3 amino acids: CASRGRGRGNYGYTF. DNA of the CDR3: TGTGCCAGCAGGGGCAGGGGGCGAGGTAACTATGGCTACACCTTC.

The chain carries TRBV9 and TRBJ2-7; D is possibly TRBD2 (6 bases). This CDR3 contains 15 residues. Trimming removed 0 bases from V and 7 bases from J, with 17 bases in between. Germline V lookup: CDR1 SGDLS, CDR2 YYNGEE. CDR3 in DNA: TGTGCCAGCAGCGTAGGTCCCCTCGGGGGACGGGAGCAGTACTTC. It translates to CASSVGPLGGREQYF.

This clone turned up a few times. The chain is built from TRBV7-9 and TRBJ1-4; perhaps TRBD1 as D (6 bases). Germline assignment: CDR1 SEHNR and CDR2 FQNEAQ (reference sequence). Trimming took 2 bases from V and 7 from J, leaving 14 bases between them. This CDR3 contains 15 residues. CDR3 in amino acids: CASSLSRTEGEKLFF. The CDR3 nucleotides are TGTGCCAGCAGCTTATCGCGGACAGAAGGTGAAAAACTGTTTTTT.